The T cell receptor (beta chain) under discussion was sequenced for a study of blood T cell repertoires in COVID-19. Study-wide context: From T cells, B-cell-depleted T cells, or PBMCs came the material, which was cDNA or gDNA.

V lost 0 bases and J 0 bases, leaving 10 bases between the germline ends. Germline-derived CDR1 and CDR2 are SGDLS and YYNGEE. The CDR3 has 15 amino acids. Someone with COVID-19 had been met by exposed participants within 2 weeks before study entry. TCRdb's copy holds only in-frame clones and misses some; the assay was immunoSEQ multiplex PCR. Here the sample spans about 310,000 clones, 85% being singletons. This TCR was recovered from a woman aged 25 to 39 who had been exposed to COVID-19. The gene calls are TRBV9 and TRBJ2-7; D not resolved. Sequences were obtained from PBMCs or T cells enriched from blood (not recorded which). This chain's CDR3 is CASSVENGRSYEQYF. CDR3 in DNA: TGTGCCAGCAGCGTAGAAAATGGCCGCTCCTACGAGCAGTACTTC.